Listed below are T cell receptor beta chains from one sample, sequenced in a study of T-cell reconstitution after alpha-beta-depleted transplantation in children. Each CDR3 protein gets one entry after TCRdb re-called the PCR reads with MiXCR. The sample lists over 400,000 distinct CDR3 sequences, around 12% occurring once. The specimen comprised PBMCs from the stem cell graft donor, sampled from the stem cell graft. The receptors were sampled from a human donor who donated a stem cell graft to a child with combined immunodeficiency. CDR3s include the opening cysteine and the closing phenylalanine or tryptophan. Fields, in order: CDR3 DNA, CDR3 protein, J gene, D gene, V gene, clone size. The D gene is left open where the match is weak. Size is omitted from some rows. Given values are once, few, many or a class for expanded clones.

TGCGCCAGCAGCCAAGCCAGGGTGAACACTGAAGCTTTCTTT,CASSQARVNTEAFF,TRBJ1-1,NA,TRBV4-3,few
TGTGCCAGCTTACCGTGGGGCGGACCGTACAATGAGCAGTTCTTC,CASLPWGGPYNEQFF,TRBJ2-1,NA,TRBV6-1,many
TGTGCCATCAGTTTGGAAACCGGGGAGCTGTTTTTT,CAISLETGELFF,TRBJ2-2,NA,TRBV10-3,NA
TGTGCCACCAGTGAAGCCCTGGCGGGGGGTCAAGAGACCCAGTACTTC,CATSEALAGGQETQYF,TRBJ2-5,TRBD2,TRBV24-1,few
TGTGCCAGCAGCCCCGGGACAGATGCTCGAGGCTACACCTTC,CASSPGTDARGYTF,TRBJ1-2,TRBD1,TRBV6-2/TRBV6-3,NA
TGTGCCAGCAGTTTCGAACCGGGACAGGGCCATCAAGAGCAGTTCTTC,CASSFEPGQGHQEQFF,TRBJ2-1,TRBD1,TRBV6-4,few
TGTGCCAGCAGTCTGGTAGCGGGGGGCACAGATACGCAGTATTTT,CASSLVAGGTDTQYF,TRBJ2-3,TRBD2,TRBV12-3/TRBV12-4,many
TGTGCCAGCAGCTTACAACAGAATAGCAATCAGCCCCAGCATTTT,CASSLQQNSNQPQHF,TRBJ1-5,NA,TRBV7-2,NA
TGCGCCAGCAGCCGTATCCGGGACGGCTCCTACGAGCAGTACTTC,CASSRIRDGSYEQYF,TRBJ2-7,NA,TRBV4-3,NA
TGCAGTGCTCCCAGCGAGAGCGGGAGCAAGAATGAGCAGTTCTTC,CSAPSESGSKNEQFF,TRBJ2-1,TRBD2,TRBV20-1,many
TGTGCCAGCAGTTACCTAAGAGGGACAGGGAACACCGGGGAGCTGTTTTTT,CASSYLRGTGNTGELFF,TRBJ2-2,TRBD1,TRBV6-2/TRBV6-3,NA
TGTGCCAGCAGCTCCCGGGGGCAGCAATCTGGGGCCAACGTCCTGACTTTC,CASSSRGQQSGANVLTF,TRBJ2-6,NA,TRBV5-5,NA
TGTGCCACCAGTGATGGGTGGGAAACAGATACGCAGTATTTT,CATSDGWETDTQYF,TRBJ2-3,NA,TRBV24-1,few
TGTGCCAGCAGCCATGGAGCGGGAGATGAGACCCAGTACTTC,CASSHGAGDETQYF,TRBJ2-5,TRBD2,TRBV7-3,few
TGTGCCACCAGCAGAGATGACTTCTACGAGCAGTACTTC,CATSRDDFYEQYF,TRBJ2-7,NA,TRBV15,NA
TGCAGTGCTAGAACTGGGCTGATCACCGGGGAGCTGTTTTTT,CSARTGLITGELFF,TRBJ2-2,NA,TRBV20-1,NA
TGTGCTAGTGGTTTGCCCAATCCGGGGACGGATCGCCGGGAGCAGTACTTC,CASGLPNPGTDRREQYF,TRBJ2-7,NA,TRBV12-5,few
TGCGCCAGCAGCTCTCACAGGGGGCGGGAGACCCAGTACTTC,CASSSHRGRETQYF,TRBJ2-5,TRBD1,TRBV5-1,few
TGCGCCAGCAGCTTAAGGGGACGGTTATCCTACGAGCAGTACTTC,CASSLRGRLSYEQYF,TRBJ2-7,NA,TRBV5-1,few
TGCAGTGCTAGGGGCCAGCAGTACGAGCAGTACTTC,CSARGQQYEQYF,TRBJ2-7,NA,TRBV20-1,NA
TGTGCCAGCAGTGCTCCGGGACAGTTTAATTCACCCCTCCACTTT,CASSAPGQFNSPLHF,TRBJ1-6,TRBD1,TRBV2,few
TGTGCCAGCAGCTACGGGGGCCGTTCCGAGCAGTACTTC,CASSYGGRSEQYF,TRBJ2-7,NA,TRBV12-3/TRBV12-4,few
TGTGCCAGCAGTTACGACCTATGGAGGGAGAACACTGAAGCTTTCTTT,CASSYDLWRENTEAFF,TRBJ1-1,NA,TRBV6-2/TRBV6-3,many
TGCGCCAGCAGCCATTCTCGAGGGGTCAATGAGCAGTTCTTC,CASSHSRGVNEQFF,TRBJ2-1,NA,TRBV4-3,few
TGTGCCAGCAGCTCCCTGGCTGAGCAGTTCTTC,CASSSLAEQFF,TRBJ2-1,NA,TRBV12-3/TRBV12-4,many
TGTGCCAGCAGTTTAGTCGGTAACCCGAGGGACTATGGCTACACCTTC,CASSLVGNPRDYGYTF,TRBJ1-2,NA,TRBV12-3/TRBV12-4,few
TGTGCCATCAGTGCGTACAGCCAAGAGTATGGCTACACCTTC,CAISAYSQEYGYTF,TRBJ1-2,NA,TRBV10-3,few
TGTGCCAGCAGCTTCCCAGACACGGGGGAAAAACTGTTTTTT,CASSFPDTGEKLFF,TRBJ1-4,NA,TRBV7-6,many
TGTGCCAGCAGCCTCCGGGCAAAGCATGAGCAGTTCTTC,CASSLRAKHEQFF,TRBJ2-1,NA,TRBV11-2,NA
TGCGCCAGCAGCTTCGGGACAGGGGGCGCGGACGAGCAGTACTTC,CASSFGTGGADEQYF,TRBJ2-7,TRBD1,TRBV5-1,NA
TGTGCCACCAGCAGAGATGTCGCGGGTCTAGCGGACCGATACGAGCAGTACTTC,CATSRDVAGLADRYEQYF,TRBJ2-7,TRBD2,TRBV15,many
TGTGCCAGCAGCAAGGGACAGGGCCACAGCGAGCAGTACTTC,CASSKGQGHSEQYF,TRBJ2-7,TRBD1,TRBV7-3,few
TGTGCCAGCAGTCTAACTCCACAGGGACAGCCCCAGCATTTT,CASSLTPQGQPQHF,TRBJ1-5,NA,TRBV12-3/TRBV12-4,few
TGTGCCAGCAGTTTAGTCGGCGGGGTGTGGGACCAGTACTTC,CASSLVGGVWDQYF,TRBJ2-5,NA,TRBV12-3/TRBV12-4,many
TGTGCCAGTAGCCGTGGGGACGGGGGGCAACCAGCTTTCTTT,CASSRGDGGQPAFF,TRBJ1-1,NA,TRBV19,NA
TGCAGTGCTAGAGATCTCAGGGGAACCTACGAGCAGTACTTC,CSARDLRGTYEQYF,TRBJ2-7,NA,TRBV20-1,few
TGTGCCAGCAGATCAAGGGATCTAAAACCCGGGGAGCTGTTTTTT,CASRSRDLKPGELFF,TRBJ2-2,NA,TRBV11-3,NA
TGTGCCAGCAGCGGCGGGACACGTCGTAAGCAGTACTTC,CASSGGTRRKQYF,TRBJ2-7,NA,TRBV7-8,few
TGTGCCAGCAGCTTAAGCACTAGGGCGGCTTACGAGCAGTACTTC,CASSLSTRAAYEQYF,TRBJ2-7,NA,TRBV11-1,NA
TGCGCCAGCAGCCCTGGAGGGACTAGCGGGGGGAATGAGCAGTTCTTC,CASSPGGTSGGNEQFF,TRBJ2-1,TRBD2,TRBV4-3,many